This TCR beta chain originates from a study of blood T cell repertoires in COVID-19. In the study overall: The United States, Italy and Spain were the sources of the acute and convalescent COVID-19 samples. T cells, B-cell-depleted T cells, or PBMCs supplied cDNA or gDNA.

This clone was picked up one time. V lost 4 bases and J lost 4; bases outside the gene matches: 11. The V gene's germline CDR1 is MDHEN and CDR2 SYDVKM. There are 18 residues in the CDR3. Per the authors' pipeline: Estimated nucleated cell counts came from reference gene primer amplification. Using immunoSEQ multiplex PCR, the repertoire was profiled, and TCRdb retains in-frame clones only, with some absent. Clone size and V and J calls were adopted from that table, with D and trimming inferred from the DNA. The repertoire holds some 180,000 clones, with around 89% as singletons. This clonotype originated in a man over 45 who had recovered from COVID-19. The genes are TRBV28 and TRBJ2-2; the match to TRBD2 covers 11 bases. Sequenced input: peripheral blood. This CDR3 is CASSSNILAGGFTGELFF. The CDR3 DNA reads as TGTGCCAGCAGTTCAAATATTCTAGCGGGAGGATTCACCGGGGAGCTGTTTTTT.